This T cell receptor (beta chain) appears in the sequencing data of a study of chemoradiotherapy in HPV16-positive cancers. Repertoires were sampled repeatedly during chemoradiotherapy. Study-wide results and limits: HPV-responsive T-cell expansion during chemoradiotherapy was linked to improved recurrence-free survival in HPV16-positive patients.

For this clone: Its antigen remains unknown. One end of the junction varies from germline; a read error may be responsible.

TCRdb's table, derived via immunoSEQ multiplex PCR, lists solely in-frame clones and lacks some. This sample has about 8,800 clones; roughly 70% occur once, and the top ten carry roughly 9.1%. Germline V gene lookup returns CDR1 SGHNT and CDR2 YENEEA. The CDR3 has 15 amino acids. The material sequenced was tumor tissue, taken from a patient who underwent chemoradiotherapy. The gene calls are TRBV11-3 and TRBJ2-1; D is uncertain. This receptor was identified in a human donor with HPV-associated anogenital cancer. In DNA form, the CDR3 reads TGTGCCAGCAGCCTAGACTGGAGCTCCTACAATGAGCAGTTCTTC. It is translated as CASSLDWSSYNEQFF.